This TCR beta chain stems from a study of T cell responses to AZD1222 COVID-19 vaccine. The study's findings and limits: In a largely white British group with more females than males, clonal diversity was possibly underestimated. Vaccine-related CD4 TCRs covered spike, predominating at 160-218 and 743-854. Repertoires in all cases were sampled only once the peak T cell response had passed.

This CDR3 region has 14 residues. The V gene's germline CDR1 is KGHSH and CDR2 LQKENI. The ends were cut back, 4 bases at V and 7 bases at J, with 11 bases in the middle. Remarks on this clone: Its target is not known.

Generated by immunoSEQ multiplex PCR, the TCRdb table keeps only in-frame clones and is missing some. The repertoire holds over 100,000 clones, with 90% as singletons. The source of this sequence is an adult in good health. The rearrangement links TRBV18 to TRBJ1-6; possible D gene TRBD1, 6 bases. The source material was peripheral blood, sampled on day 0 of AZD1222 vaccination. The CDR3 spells CASSLGTTNSPLHF. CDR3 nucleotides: TGTGCCAGCTCACTCGGGACAACAAATTCACCCCTCCACTTT.